The clone carrying this TCR beta chain was seen just once. Its antigen is still unknown. These data originate in a study of OX40 agonist ivuxolimab in advanced cancers. Study in general: The dose-escalation cohort was just under 85% male, with a mean age of around 54 years, ranging about 23 to 90. Study-wide results and caveats: Expanded clones were, on average, more numerous in CD8+ T cells than in CD4+.

Assay used: immunoSEQ multiplex PCR; TCRdb lists only in-frame clones, some missing. The data show about 95,000 clones, about 85% seen once. V lost 6 bases to trimming and J lost 7 bases, with 22 bases between them. Germline V CDR1 and CDR2: SGHDT, YYEEEE. The CDR3 has 15 residues. The V call is TRBV5-6, the J call TRBJ1-1; a possible D gene is TRBD1 (6 bases). Sample: CD4+ or CD8+ T cells sorted from blood, taken in a trial of the OX40 agonist ivuxolimab. The TCR was taken from an adult with an advanced solid tumor such as melanoma, head and neck, liver or kidney cancer. The CDR3 region has the DNA TGTGCCAGCAACACCCGGGGGGGCGCTTTAGGTGAAGCTTTCTTT. Translating it yields CASNTRGGALGEAFF.